This T cell receptor (beta chain) was sequenced in a study of shared clonotypes between healthy human individuals. Points from the study as a whole: Clonotype sharing levels among donors were expected to vary with sequencing depth.

The donor cohort consisted entirely of Caucasian adults residing in Nashville, Tennessee. This CDR3 is 15 amino acids long. V shed 5 bases, J shed 8 bases, and the junction held 11 bases outside the gene matches. Germline V gene lookup returns CDR1 GTSNPN and CDR2 SVGIG (reference sequence). DNA input for the unsorted PBMC replicate PCRs was 300 ng, 30,000 to 35,000 T cell genomes. Original analysis: In the immunoSEQ data, sequences were junction-only and lacked quality scores, so filtering differed. Assay: immunoSEQ multiplex PCR; the TCRdb copy retains only in-frame clones and omits some. V and J calls and clone size are given by that table; D and trimming were obtained from the DNA. Of around 500,000 clones listed, 76% are singletons. In regard to this clone: Its antigen is unknown.

This TCR was sampled from a middle-aged woman in good health. Some clones in this sample may be carry-over from other donors' samples. Sequenced material: PBMCs. The chain recombines TRBV30 with TRBJ1-4; 10 bases map to TRBD1. The DNA of the CDR3 is TGTGCCTGGGCCGTCAGACAGGGGGCAGGGGAAAAACTGTTTTTT. This encodes CAWAVRQGAGEKLFF.